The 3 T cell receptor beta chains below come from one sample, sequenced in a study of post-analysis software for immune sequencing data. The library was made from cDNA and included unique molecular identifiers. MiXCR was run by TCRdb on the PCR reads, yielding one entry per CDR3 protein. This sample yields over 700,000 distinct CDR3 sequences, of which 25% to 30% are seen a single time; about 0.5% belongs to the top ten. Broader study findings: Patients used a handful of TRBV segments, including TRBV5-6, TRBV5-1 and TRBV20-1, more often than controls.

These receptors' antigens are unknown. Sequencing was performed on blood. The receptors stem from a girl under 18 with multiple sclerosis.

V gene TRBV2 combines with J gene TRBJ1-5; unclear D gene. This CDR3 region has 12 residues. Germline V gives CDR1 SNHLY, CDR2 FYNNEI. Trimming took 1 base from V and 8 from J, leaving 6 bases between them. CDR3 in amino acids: CASSEGAEPQHF. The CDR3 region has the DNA TGTGCCAGCAGTGAAGGTGCGGAGCCCCAGCATTTT.

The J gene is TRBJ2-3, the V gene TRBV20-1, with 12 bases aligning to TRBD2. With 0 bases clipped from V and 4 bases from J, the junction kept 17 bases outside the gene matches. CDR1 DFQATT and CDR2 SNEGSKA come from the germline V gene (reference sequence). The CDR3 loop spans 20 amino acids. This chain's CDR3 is CSARDFAARGLAGGPDTQYF. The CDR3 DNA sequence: TGCAGTGCTAGAGATTTTGCAGCCCGAGGTCTAGCGGGAGGGCCAGATACGCAGTATTTT.

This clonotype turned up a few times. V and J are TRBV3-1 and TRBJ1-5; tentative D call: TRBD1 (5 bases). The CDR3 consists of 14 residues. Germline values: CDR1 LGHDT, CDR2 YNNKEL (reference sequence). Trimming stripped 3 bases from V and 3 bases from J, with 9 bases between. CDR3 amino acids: CASSQGVNNQPQHF. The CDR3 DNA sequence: TGTGCCAGCAGCCAGGGGGTTAACAATCAGCCCCAGCATTTT.